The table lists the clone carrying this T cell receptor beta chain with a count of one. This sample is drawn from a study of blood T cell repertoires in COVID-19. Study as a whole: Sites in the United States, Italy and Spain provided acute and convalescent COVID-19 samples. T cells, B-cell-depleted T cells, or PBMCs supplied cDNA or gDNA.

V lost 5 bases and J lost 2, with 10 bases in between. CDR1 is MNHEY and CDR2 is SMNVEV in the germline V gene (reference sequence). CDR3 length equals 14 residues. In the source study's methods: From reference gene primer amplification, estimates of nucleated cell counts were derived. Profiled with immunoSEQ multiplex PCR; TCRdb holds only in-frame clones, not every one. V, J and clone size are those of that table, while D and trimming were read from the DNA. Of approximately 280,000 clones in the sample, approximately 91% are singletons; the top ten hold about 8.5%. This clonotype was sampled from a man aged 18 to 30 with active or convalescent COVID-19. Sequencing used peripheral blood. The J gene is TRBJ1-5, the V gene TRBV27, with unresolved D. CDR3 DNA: TGTGCCAGCAGTGACCTGGGAGGCAATCAGCCCCAGCATTTT. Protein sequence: CASSDLGGNQPQHF.